Following are 25 T cell receptor beta chains from one sample sequenced in a study of vaccination effects on CD4 cells after COVID-19. Antigens for these TCRs are unknown. Measured with immunoSEQ multiplex PCR; TCRdb has only the in-frame clones, and not every one. The sample consists of about 14,000 clones, less than 85% of them appearing once. Pools of viral peptides were used by the ViraFEST assay to expand antigen-specific CD4+ T cells ahead of sequencing. Following culture for about 11 days, CD4+ T cells were isolated. Sequencing used CD4+ T cells from PBMCs cultured with HCoV-229E spike peptides, obtained before COVID-19 vaccination. These receptors were collected from a human donor who received a COVID-19 vaccine.

The chain recombines TRBV5-5 with TRBJ1-5; D is possibly TRBD1 (5 bases). The CDR3 length is 16 residues. Germline CDR1 and CDR2: SGHKS and YYEKEE (reference sequence). The V and J ends lost 4 bases and 2 bases respectively, with 16 bases between them. The CDR3 is CASSRSSGLGNQPQHF. CDR3 bases: TGTGCCAGCAGCCGGTCCTCAGGGCTTGGCAATCAGCCCCAGCATTTT. The full variable domain, rest sourced from reference TRBV5-5 and TRBJ1-5, is DAGVTQSPTHLIKTRGQQVTLRCSPISGHKSVSWYQQVLGQGPQFIFQYYEKEERGRGNFPDRFSARQFPNYSSELNVNALLLGDSALYLCASSRSSGLGNQPQHFGDGTRLSIL.

This chain links TRBV6-5 with TRBJ2-7; D is possibly TRBD2 (6 bases). Trimming took off 6 bases at V and 2 bases at J, with 11 bases between the two ends. The CDR3 totals 13 residues. Germline V gives CDR1 MNHEY, CDR2 SVGAGI. The CDR3 spells CASSPPGAYEQYF. The CDR3 DNA sequence: TGTGCCAGCAGCCCCCCGGGGGCCTACGAGCAGTACTTC.

This clone was detected only a few times. V gene TRBV11-2 combines with J gene TRBJ1-3; D unresolved. In germline, CDR1 is SGHAT, CDR2 FQNNGV. Trimming shortened V by 0 bases and J by 3 bases, and 3 bases separated the two germline ends. CDR3 length: 13 amino acids. The CDR3: CASSLESGNTIYF. DNA of the CDR3: TGTGCCAGCAGCTTAGAGAGTGGAAACACCATATATTTT.

This chain uses TRBV24-1 with TRBJ2-2; 8 nucleotides align to TRBD2. Trimming removed 3 bases from V and 8 bases from J; junction bases left unmatched: 13. CDR3 length: 17 amino acids. Looked up from germline, CDR1 is KGHDR and CDR2 is SFDVKD. The CDR3 reads CATSDPGRGYLRGELFF. Here the CDR3 DNA reads TGTGCCACCAGTGATCCCGGGAGGGGGTACCTTCGGGGGGAGCTGTTTTTT.

The chain couples TRBV9 to TRBJ1-2, with 8 bases that match TRBD1. Losses at the gene ends were 3 bases for V and 7 bases for J; bases not matched to a gene: 8. Germline V gene data show CDR1 as SGDLS and CDR2 as YYNGEE. The CDR3 covers 14 residues. CDR3 residues: CASSARDRFGGYTF. In DNA form, the CDR3 reads TGTGCCAGCAGCGCCCGGGACAGGTTCGGTGGCTACACCTTC.

This chain links TRBV7-3 with TRBJ2-1, with a weak D call TRBD1 (5 bases). Trimming removed 1 base at V and 6 bases at J, with 10 bases between. The germline CDR1 and CDR2 sequences are SGHTA and FQGTGA. The CDR3 spans 14 residues. Written as DNA, the CDR3 is TGTGCCAGCAGCTTAATAGTACAGGTCAATGAGCAGTTCTTC. Protein product: CASSLIVQVNEQFF.

This chain joins TRBV20-1 and TRBJ2-5; D unclear. The CDR3 is 11 amino acids. Between the trimmed V and J ends, which lost 2 bases and 5 bases, there was a span of 6 bases. Per the germline V gene, CDR1 is DFQATT and CDR2 is SNEGSKA (reference sequence). The CDR3: CSARNGETQYF. The CDR3 coding sequence is TGCAGTGCTAGAAATGGGGAGACCCAGTACTTC.

The V call is TRBV4-1, the J call TRBJ1-5; 8 positions agree with TRBD1. V shed 0 bases, J shed 5 bases, and the junction held 15 bases outside the gene matches. The CDR3 spans 19 residues. The germline CDR1 and CDR2 sequences are MGHRA and YSYEKL. For the CDR3, the DNA is TGCGCCAGCAGCCAAGATCTTCAGGGGGCGAGGGTATGGGATCAGCCCCAGCATTTT. Translating it yields CASSQDLQGARVWDQPQHF.

CDR3 DNA sequence: TGCAGTGCTAGTCCGTCTAGCGGGGGGACCTACAATGAGCAGTTCTTC. It encodes CSASPSSGGTYNEQFF. The chain combines TRBV20-1 with TRBJ2-1, with TRBD2 identical over 11 bases. Germline V gene lookup returns CDR1 DFQATT and CDR2 SNEGSKA (reference sequence). With 3 bases clipped from V and 2 bases from J, the junction kept 6 bases outside the gene matches. The CDR3 loop spans 16 amino acids.

J is TRBJ2-3 and V is TRBV20-1; no reliable D call. Looked up from germline, CDR1 is DFQATT and CDR2 is SNEGSKA (reference sequence). Trimming cost V 3 bases and J 7 bases, with 11 bases left between them. The CDR3 is 12 residues long. The CDR3 sequence: CSASKADYTQYF. The CDR3 coding sequence is TGCAGTGCTAGTAAGGCCGACTATACGCAGTATTTT.

The chain employs TRBV19 and TRBJ2-7, with D possibly matching TRBD2 (7 bases). Germline V lookup: CDR1 LNHDA, CDR2 SQIVND (reference sequence). V shed 5 bases and J shed 1 base, with 15 bases lying between them. CDR3 length: 15 amino acids. CDR3 DNA: TGTGCCAGTAGTCCTCGGGGGGCCATGTCCTACGAGCAGTACTTC. It translates to CASSPRGAMSYEQYF.

This clone was seen a single time. The chain combines TRBV4-1 with TRBJ2-3; 8 bases agree with TRBD2. Germline-derived CDR1 and CDR2 are MGHRA and YSYEKL. The CDR3 contains 17 residues. J lost 1 base, V lost 4 bases, and 10 bases had no gene match. The CDR3 nucleotides read TGCGCCAGCAGCCGCACCGGGGGAGCGGGGGGCACAGATACGCAGTATTTT. This codes for CASSRTGGAGGTDTQYF.

The V and J genes are TRBV4-3 and TRBJ2-7, with 8 bases lining up with TRBD2. The trim removed 1 base at V and 0 bases at J, leaving 5 bases unmatched. There are 16 residues in the CDR3. The germline CDR1 and CDR2 sequences are LGHNA and YSLEER. The CDR3 coding sequence is TGCGCCAGCAGCCAAGGCCGAGCGGGGGACTCCTACGAGCAGTACTTC. This encodes CASSQGRAGDSYEQYF.

The V gene is TRBV9, the J gene TRBJ1-2; D perhaps matches TRBD1 (5 bases). V gave up 4 bases and J gave up 8 bases, with 12 bases separating them. CDR1 is SGDLS, CDR2 YYNGEE, per germline. The CDR3 consists of 12 residues. The CDR3 nucleotides read TGTGCCAGCAGCTCCCAGGGACGGGGCTACACCTTC. Translated, it gives CASSSQGRGYTF.

The rearrangement uses TRBV10-3 and TRBJ2-6, with 9 bases fitting TRBD1. In germline, CDR1 is ENHRY, CDR2 SYGVKD. V was clipped by 4 bases and J by 0 bases; unmatched bases: 4. The CDR3 has 17 residues. The CDR3 DNA follows: TGTGCCATCAGTGGGACAGGGGCGGGCTCTGGGGCCAACGTCCTGACTTTC. The encoded protein is CAISGTGAGSGANVLTF.

The rearrangement joins TRBV19 to TRBJ1-5, with D perhaps matching TRBD1 (6 bases). V lost 5 bases and J lost 2, with 16 bases in between. The CDR3 length is 16 residues. Germline V lookup: CDR1 LNHDA, CDR2 SQIVND (reference sequence). DNA for the CDR3: TGTGCCAGTAGTGACCTCGGGACAAAAGGCAATCAGCCCCAGCATTTT. This gives the protein CASSDLGTKGNQPQHF.

This sequence joins TRBV28 and TRBJ2-7, with D perhaps TRBD1 or TRBD2 (6 bases each). The CDR3 extends over 15 amino acids. Trimming took off 6 bases at V and 4 bases at J, with 19 bases between the two ends. Per germline, CDR1 MDHEN and CDR2 SYDVKM. CDR3 sequence: CASSPPYGGSYEQYF. DNA of the CDR3: TGTGCCAGCAGCCCACCCTACGGGGGCTCTTACGAGCAGTACTTC.

The chain has TRBV7-6 and TRBJ2-7; D call uncertain. Trimming removed 1 base from V and 2 bases from J, with 6 bases in between. CDR3 length equals 13 residues. Germline loops: CDR1 SGHVS, CDR2 FNYEAQ. The CDR3: CASSLGTAYEQYF. CDR3 nucleotide sequence: TGTGCCAGCAGCTTAGGGACCGCCTACGAGCAGTACTTC.

The CDR3 reads CASRSGRSNQPQHF. DNA for the CDR3: TGTGCCAGCAGATCAGGGCGTAGCAATCAGCCCCAGCATTTT. The genes are TRBV28 and TRBJ1-5; D possibly corresponds to TRBD1 (5 bases). This CDR3 is built from 14 residues. Per germline, CDR1 MDHEN and CDR2 SYDVKM. Deletions cut 6 bases from V and 0 bases from J, with 9 bases between.

This clone was detected only once. The chain joins TRBV14 to TRBJ2-1, with 10 bases that match TRBD2. The CDR3 has 16 amino acids. Germline values: CDR1 SGHDN, CDR2 FVKESK. Losses at the gene ends were 4 bases for V and 3 bases for J; bases not matched to a gene: 6. This chain's CDR3 is CASSRGLAALYNEQFF. CDR3 DNA: TGTGCCAGCAGCCGCGGACTAGCGGCACTCTACAATGAGCAGTTCTTC. The whole variable domain, filled in from reference TRBV14 and TRBJ2-1, reads EAGVTQFPSHSVIEKGQTVTLRCDPISGHDNLYWYRRVMGKEIKFLLHFVKESKQDESGMPNNRFLAERTGGTYSTLKVQPAELEDSGVYFCASSRGLAALYNEQFFGPGTRLTVL.

This clone turned up a few times. This sequence joins TRBV2 and TRBJ2-7, with 7 bases aligning to TRBD1. CDR1 is SNHLY and CDR2 is FYNNEI in the germline V gene. V was clipped by 8 bases and J by 0 bases; unmatched bases: 4. This CDR3 has 13 residues. CDR3 sequence reads: CASERGPSYEQYF. The DNA for the CDR3 is TGTGCCAGCGAGAGGGGGCCCTCCTACGAGCAGTACTTC. Full variable domain (missing parts from reference TRBV2 and TRBJ2-7): EPEVTQTPSHQVTQMGQEVILRCVPISNHLYFYWYRQILGQKVEFLVSFYNNEISEKSEIFDDQFSVERPDGSNFTLKIRSTKLEDSAMYFCASERGPSYEQYFGPGTRLTVT.

The chain carries TRBV5-4 and TRBJ2-3; weak D call: TRBD2 (7 bases). Trimming removed 6 bases at V and 6 bases at J, with 20 bases between. CDR1 SGHNT and CDR2 YYREEE come from the germline V gene (reference sequence). CDR3 size: 15 residues. DNA for the CDR3: TGTGCCAGCACCCTGGGAGGGGGTTTGATGGATACGCAGTATTTT. It specifies CASTLGGGLMDTQYF.

This chain uses TRBV20-1 with TRBJ1-2; unclear D gene. The V gene lost 4 bases and the J gene lost 8 bases, with 11 bases spanning the gap. CDR1 and CDR2 from the germline V gene are DFQATT and SNEGSKA (reference sequence). The length of the CDR3 is 11 residues. The CDR3: CSATDSIGYTF. CDR3 DNA sequence: TGCAGTGCTACAGACTCGATCGGCTACACCTTC.

V and J are TRBV19 and TRBJ2-5, with D hard to call. V shed 3 bases and J shed 4 bases, with 3 bases lying between them. The length of the CDR3 is 11 residues. Per germline, CDR1 LNHDA and CDR2 SQIVND (reference sequence). Here the CDR3 DNA reads TGTGCCAGTAGTATGCGAGAGACCCAGTACTTC. Its protein is CASSMRETQYF.

This clone showed up just once. The chain joins TRBV5-4 to TRBJ1-1; no definite D call. Germline V CDR1 and CDR2: SGHNT, YYREEE (reference sequence). V was shortened by 4 bases and J by 4 bases, with 20 bases between the two germline ends. The length of the CDR3 is 16 residues. CDR3 loop: CASSSIVWEGGTEAFF. In nucleotides, the CDR3 is TGTGCCAGCAGCAGTATCGTGTGGGAAGGCGGCACTGAAGCTTTCTTT.